These 25 T cell receptor beta chains originate from one sample sequenced in a study of CD8 T cells in ankylosing spondylitis. Study results and limitations: Apparently characteristic of ankylosing spondylitis blood was a TCR beta motif (eight highly homologous variants).

Their cognate antigens are unknown. Each CDR3 protein is one row after TCRdb ran MiXCR on the 5' RACE reads. The sample has a few hundred thousand distinct CDR3 sequences; approximately 20% are singletons. What was sequenced was blood, either unsorted or a sorted T cell fraction (not recorded which). The receptors come from a male donor with ankylosing spondylitis.

This sequence joins TRBV6-1 and TRBJ1-2; no reliable D call. V lost 5 bases and J 4 bases, leaving 17 bases between the germline ends. Germline V CDR1 and CDR2: MNHNS, SASEGT. CDR3 size: 15 residues. The CDR3 coding sequence is TGTGCCAGCAGTCCGTCTCTAGAGGGATCCTATGGCTACACCTTC. Protein: CASSPSLEGSYGYTF.

The chain couples TRBV9 to TRBJ1-1; D might be TRBD1 (6 bases). Trimming cost V 2 bases and J 1 base, with 9 bases left between them. There are 14 residues in the CDR3. CDR1 and CDR2 (germline): SGDLS, YYNGEE. The CDR3 DNA sequence: TGTGCCAGCAGCGTTGGACAGCGGAACACTGAAGCTTTCTTT. As protein: CASSVGQRNTEAFF.

This clonotype was seen only a few times. The chain's CDR3 is CASGGNTIYF. The CDR3 nucleotides read TGTGCTAGTGGTGGAAACACCATATATTTT. The chain employs TRBV12-5 and TRBJ1-3; D unresolved. CDR1 and CDR2 (germline): LGHNT, FRNRAP. V was trimmed by 5 bases and J by 4 bases, leaving 0 bases between them. The CDR3 has 10 residues.

This chain joins TRBV20-1 and TRBJ2-3, with TRBD2 as a possible D gene (6 bases). V lost 1 base and J lost 5, with 16 bases in between. Germline loops: CDR1 DFQATT, CDR2 SNEGSKA (reference sequence). This CDR3 is built from 15 residues. CDR3 nucleotide sequence: TGCAGTGCTAGAGCTTTACGGGAGCTGGGAGATACGCAGTATTTT. Its protein product is CSARALRELGDTQYF.

This chain connects TRBV29-1 to TRBJ2-5; 12 bases agree with TRBD2. The CDR3 consists of 16 residues. Germline CDR1 is SQVTM and CDR2 is ANQGSEA. V trimming: 0 bases; J trimming: 3 bases; junction bases outside the gene matches: 5. CDR3 DNA sequence: TGCAGCGTTGAAGATGTGACTAGCGGGAGTGAAGAGACCCAGTACTTC. It yields the protein CSVEDVTSGSEETQYF.

This clonotype was observed a few times. The chain carries TRBV12-3 or TRBV12-4 and TRBJ2-7; 8 nucleotides align to TRBD1. Trimming removed 5 bases from V and 4 bases from J; junction bases left unmatched: 7. The CDR3 spans 14 residues. CDR3 amino acids: CASSQGAHIYEQYF. Here the CDR3 DNA reads TGTGCCAGCAGTCAGGGGGCCCATATTTACGAGCAGTACTTC.

The V gene is TRBV27, the J gene TRBJ2-7; D is unclear. V was cut by 5 bases and J by 1 base, with 18 bases left in between. This CDR3 has 16 amino acids. The germline V gene has CDR1 MNHEY and CDR2 SMNVEV (reference sequence). CDR3 sequence reads: CASSLTEHKASYEQYF. Written as DNA, the CDR3 is TGTGCCAGCAGTCTCACAGAACACAAGGCTTCCTACGAGCAGTACTTC.

This clonotype was seen at least ten times. The CDR3 DNA reads as TGCAGCGTTATAGGGACTCCCTACGAGCAGTACTTC. Protein product: CSVIGTPYEQYF. V and J are TRBV29-1 and TRBJ2-7, with a possible D match to TRBD2 (6 bases). The CDR3 totals 12 residues. Trimming cost V 5 bases and J 2 bases, with 10 bases left between them. In germline, CDR1 is SQVTM, CDR2 ANQGSEA.

About this clonotype itself: One end of the junction is discordant with germline, which a read error may explain. This chain links TRBV20-1 with TRBJ2-1; D might be TRBD2 (6 bases). CDR1 is DFQATT, CDR2 SNEGSKA, per germline (reference sequence). The CDR3 contains 14 residues. The CDR3 DNA sequence: TGCAGTGCTAGCCTGGCTAGCGTCTACGATGAGCAGTTCTTC. Translating it yields CSASLASVYDEQFF.

V is TRBV11-2 and J is TRBJ2-5; 8 bases are shared with TRBD1. V lost 5 bases, J lost 1 base, and 6 bases stayed unmatched. The germline V gene encodes CDR1 SGHAT and CDR2 FQNNGV. The CDR3 loop spans 15 amino acids. In nucleotides, the CDR3 is TGTGCCAGCAGCGCGGAGACAGGGGCCCAAGAGACCCAGTACTTC. The encoded protein is CASSAETGAQETQYF. The full variable domain, with the rest looked up from reference TRBV11-2 and TRBJ2-5, is EAGVAQSPRYKIIEKRQSVAFWCNPISGHATLYWYQQILGQGPKLLIQFQNNGVVDDSQLPKDRFSAERLKGVDSTLKIQPAKLEDSAVYLCASSAETGAQETQYFGPGTRLLVL.

The rearrangement links TRBV4-1 to TRBJ2-1; D may be TRBD1 (5 bases). The germline gives CDR1 MGHRA, CDR2 YSYEKL. V was pared by 5 bases and J by 7 bases, with 12 bases between. The CDR3 spans 13 residues. The CDR3 region has the DNA TGCGCCAGCAGCGGCCCCCCAGGGAATGAGCAGTTCTTC. Encoded protein: CASSGPPGNEQFF.

The chain uses TRBV9 and TRBJ1-2, with D possibly matching TRBD1 (6 bases). Trimming removed 7 bases at V and 6 bases at J, with 16 bases between. This CDR3 region has 13 residues. The germline V gene has CDR1 SGDLS and CDR2 YYNGEE. CDR3 sequence (DNA): TGTGCCAGCGGGTTCCAGGGGCTGAATGGCTACACCTTC. Translation: CASGFQGLNGYTF.

This clonotype was counted a few times. The chain links TRBV5-1 to TRBJ2-7; D remains unclear. V was trimmed by 0 bases and J by 6 bases, leaving 10 bases between them. The germline gives CDR1 SGHRS, CDR2 YFSETQ. CDR3 length: 13 amino acids. The CDR3 coding sequence is TGCGCCAGCAGCTTGGCCGGGTCTACCGAGCAGTACTTC. Translated: CASSLAGSTEQYF.

This clonotype came up a few times. The chain couples TRBV5-1 to TRBJ2-1; weak D call: TRBD1 (8 bases). This CDR3 has 15 residues. The V end lost 4 bases, the J end lost 6 bases, and 17 bases lay between the germline ends. Germline CDR1 and CDR2: SGHRS and YFSETQ. CDR3: CASSDPQGGGNEQFF. The CDR3 DNA is TGCGCCAGCAGCGACCCACAGGGGGGGGGCAATGAGCAGTTCTTC.

The V call is TRBV24-1, the J call TRBJ2-1, with 10 bases fitting TRBD2. This CDR3 has 16 amino acids. V shed 3 bases and J 3 bases; nucleotides not matched to a gene: 4. Germline V gene sequence: CDR1 KGHDR, CDR2 SFDVKD. CDR3 residues: CATSDVSGRFYNEQFF. The CDR3 nucleotides are TGTGCCACCAGTGATGTTAGCGGGAGGTTCTACAATGAGCAGTTCTTC.

V usage is TRBV5-6 and J usage is TRBJ2-7; D gene unclear. The CDR3 contains 14 residues. The germline V gene encodes CDR1 SGHDT and CDR2 YYEEEE. With 0 bases removed from V and 7 bases from J, the gap between germline ends came to 14 bases. The CDR3 here is CASSLVTGRWEQYF. CDR3 DNA sequence: TGTGCCAGCAGCTTGGTAACGGGCAGATGGGAGCAGTACTTC.

CDR3 sequence reads: CASSQFGGDEAFF. CDR3 DNA: TGCGCCAGCAGCCAATTCGGGGGGGATGAAGCTTTCTTT. The chain carries TRBV4-1 and TRBJ1-1; D is perhaps TRBD1 (5 bases). This CDR3 has 13 residues. The germline V and J ends were trimmed by 2 bases and 7 bases, with 11 bases remaining between them. Germline V gives CDR1 MGHRA, CDR2 YSYEKL.

This clonotype was counted at least ten times. The chain recombines TRBV7-9 with TRBJ2-1; D remains ambiguous. Trimming left V 5 bases short and J 5 bases short, with 13 bases between. CDR1 and CDR2 (germline): SEHNR, FQNEAQ (reference sequence). The CDR3 runs 14 residues. The DNA of the CDR3 is TGTGCCAGCAGCCCGGGTCCCTTAAACAATGAGCAGTTCTTC. This sequence encodes CASSPGPLNNEQFF.

This clonotype was detected only a few times. The CDR3 is CASTLQGSYYNEQFF. CDR3 in DNA: TGTGCCAGCACCCTACAGGGATCCTACTACAATGAGCAGTTCTTC. This chain uses TRBV6-2 or TRBV6-3 with TRBJ2-1, with D possibly matching TRBD1 (6 bases). Trimming removed 7 bases at V and 3 bases at J, with 16 bases between. The CDR3 runs to 15 residues. Germline V gives CDR1 MNHEY, CDR2 SVGEGT.

This clonotype was seen a few times. V is TRBV6-5 and J is TRBJ1-1, with D possibly being TRBD1 (5 bases). The V and J ends lost 5 bases and 6 bases respectively, with 10 bases between them. This CDR3 is built from 12 residues. The germline CDR1 and CDR2 sequences are MNHEY and SVGAGI. The CDR3 region has the DNA TGTGCCAGCAGTATAGGACACTCTGAAGCTTTCTTT. Protein: CASSIGHSEAFF.

The rearrangement links TRBV11-2 to TRBJ2-7; 7 bases line up with TRBD2. Germline CDR1 is SGHAT and CDR2 is FQNNGV. V lost 4 bases to trimming and J lost 4 bases; unmatched junction nucleotides: 1. The CDR3 consists of 12 residues. The CDR3 loop is CASSWEGYEQYF. In DNA form, the CDR3 reads TGTGCCAGCAGCTGGGAGGGGTACGAGCAGTACTTC. Variable domain in full (rest from reference TRBV11-2 and TRBJ2-7): EAGVAQSPRYKIIEKRQSVAFWCNPISGHATLYWYQQILGQGPKLLIQFQNNGVVDDSQLPKDRFSAERLKGVDSTLKIQPAKLEDSAVYLCASSWEGYEQYFGPGTRLTVT.

V and J are TRBV29-1 and TRBJ2-7, with 10 bases identical to TRBD1. The CDR3 extends over 14 amino acids. Germline V gene data show CDR1 as SQVTM and CDR2 as ANQGSEA. J lost 3 bases, V lost 6 bases, and 8 bases had no gene match. In nucleotides, the CDR3 is TGCAGCGTCATAACCGGGACAGGGGACTACGAGCAGTACTTC. Protein sequence: CSVITGTGDYEQYF.

At least ten counts were recorded for this clonotype. The chain has TRBV5-1 and TRBJ2-5; D is possibly TRBD1 (6 bases). The ends were cut back, 0 bases at V and 5 bases at J, with 17 bases in the middle. The CDR3 totals 16 residues. The germline gives CDR1 SGHRS, CDR2 YFSETQ. This CDR3 is CASSLETGWLGETQYF. CDR3 nucleotides: TGCGCCAGCAGCTTGGAGACAGGATGGTTGGGCGAGACCCAGTACTTC.

The genes are TRBV20-1 and TRBJ1-4, with D tentatively TRBD1 (6 bases). The germline V gene encodes CDR1 DFQATT and CDR2 SNEGSKA (reference sequence). This CDR3 contains 15 residues. Trimming took off 2 bases at V and 8 bases at J, with 18 bases between the two ends. CDR3 sequence reads: CSARPPGGAGEKLFF. The CDR3, as DNA: TGCAGTGCTAGACCCCCTGGGGGGGCAGGGGAAAAACTGTTTTTT.

The V call is TRBV5-1, the J call TRBJ2-1, with 8 bases that match TRBD2. The CDR3 runs to 16 residues. The J segment lost 8 bases and the V segment lost 0 bases, leaving 10 bases of the junction unmatched. Germline CDR1 is SGHRS and CDR2 is YFSETQ. The CDR3 DNA sequence: TGCGCCAGCAGCTTGGCTTTAGGCAGCGGGAGTGATGAGCAGTTCTTC. It codes for CASSLALGSGSDEQFF.